These 16 T cell receptor beta chains came from one sample sequenced in a study of graft-versus-host responses after intestinal transplantation. These receptors are not linked to any known antigen. Clones were read by immunoSEQ multiplex PCR, and TCRdb kept only the in-frame ones, dropping some. The sample shows 90,000 to 95,000 clones, 80% to 95% of them seen only once. The starting material was unstimulated CD8+ T cells sorted from spleen or lymph node cells, obtained before intestinal transplant. The receptors come from a human donor who received an intestinal transplant.

This clone was counted once. This sequence joins TRBV11-2 and TRBJ2-7, with D perhaps matching TRBD1 (5 bases). CDR3 size: 12 residues. With 6 bases removed from V and 1 base from J, the gap between germline ends came to 7 bases. Germline V gene data show CDR1 as SGHAT and CDR2 as FQNNGV. CDR3 protein: CASSTGSYEQYF. The CDR3 DNA sequence: TGTGCCAGCAGTACAGGTTCCTACGAGCAGTACTTC.

The chain uses TRBV6-4 and TRBJ2-1, with D tentatively TRBD1 or TRBD2 (5 bases each). The CDR3 extends over 15 amino acids. CDR1 MRHNA and CDR2 SNTAGT come from the germline V gene. V was clipped by 6 bases and J by 0 bases, with 12 bases between them. CDR3 amino acids: CASSLGVSSYNEQFF. The CDR3 bases are TGTGCCAGCAGCCTGGGGGTTAGCTCCTACAATGAGCAGTTCTTC.

The chain couples TRBV7-9 to TRBJ2-6, with D possibly being TRBD1 or TRBD2 (5 bases each). Trimming removed 10 bases from V and 4 bases from J, with 20 bases in between. The CDR3 covers 16 residues. Germline-derived CDR1 and CDR2 are SEHNR and FQNEAQ (reference sequence). CDR3 in DNA: TGTGCCATCCCAGAGGGGCCGCGGAAGGGGGCCAACGTCCTGACTTTC. Translated: CAIPEGPRKGANVLTF.

The chain couples TRBV5-4 to TRBJ2-7; D might be TRBD2 (6 bases). This CDR3 region has 13 residues. Germline CDR1 is SGHNT and CDR2 is YYREEE (reference sequence). The V end lost 7 bases, the J end lost 3 bases, and 14 bases lay between the germline ends. The CDR3 here is CASSAGTNYEQYF. The CDR3 DNA follows: TGTGCCAGCTCAGCGGGTACTAACTACGAGCAGTACTTC.

This chain connects TRBV9 to TRBJ2-2; the match to TRBD1 covers 7 bases. V lost 4 bases, J lost 2 bases, and 8 bases stayed unmatched. Germline values: CDR1 SGDLS, CDR2 YYNGEE. The CDR3 totals 16 residues. The CDR3: CASSWARDSNTGELFF. Here the CDR3 DNA reads TGTGCCAGCAGCTGGGCCCGGGACAGCAACACCGGGGAGCTGTTTTTT.

This clone qualifies as medium-sized. This chain connects TRBV9 to TRBJ1-6, with 9 bases that match TRBD1. CDR1 and CDR2 (germline): SGDLS, YYNGEE. J gave up 13 bases and V 0 bases, and 5 bases lay outside the gene matches. There are 14 residues in the CDR3. The CDR3: CASSVGGQGWPLHF. The DNA of the CDR3 is TGTGCCAGCAGCGTAGGGGGACAGGGTTGGCCCCTCCACTTT.

The V gene is TRBV28, the J gene TRBJ2-1; no definite D call. Germline CDR1 and CDR2: MDHEN and SYDVKM. This CDR3 comprises 19 residues. Trimming pared 4 bases from V and 3 bases from J, leaving 25 bases between. Here the CDR3 reads CASSSPTLGLADYYNEQFF. The CDR3 DNA reads TGTGCCAGCAGTTCTCCTACTCTAGGGCTCGCGGATTACTACAATGAGCAGTTCTTC.

The chain couples TRBV7-7 to TRBJ2-3; the match to TRBD2 covers 9 bases. The CDR3 runs to 15 residues. J gave up 2 bases and V 3 bases, and 3 bases lay outside the gene matches. The germline V gene encodes CDR1 SSHAT and CDR2 FNYEAQ (reference sequence). The CDR3 sequence: CASSLTSGLTDTQYF. For the CDR3, the DNA is TGTGCCAGCAGCTTGACTAGCGGACTCACAGATACGCAGTATTTT.

V and J are TRBV6-6 and TRBJ2-7; 14 bases are shared with TRBD2. There are 13 residues in the CDR3. Germline values: CDR1 MNHNY, CDR2 SVGAGI (reference sequence). The CDR3 nucleotides are TGTGCCAGCAGCGAAGAACCGGGACTAGCGGGAGAGGTC. Encoded protein: CASSEEPGLAGEV.

V is TRBV6-5 and J is TRBJ2-1; D is unclear. The germline V gene has CDR1 MNHEY and CDR2 SVGAGI. The CDR3 length is 15 residues. The V end lost 4 bases, the J end lost 4 bases, and 14 bases lay between the germline ends. CDR3 protein: CASSLTDPFYNEQFF. CDR3 nucleotide sequence: TGTGCCAGCAGTTTGACGGACCCCTTTTACAATGAGCAGTTCTTC.

The chain recombines TRBV7-9 with TRBJ2-3; 11 positions match TRBD2. CDR1 SEHNR and CDR2 FQNEAQ come from the germline V gene (reference sequence). The CDR3 has 18 residues. V was pared by 3 bases and J by 8 bases, with 16 bases of the junction left unmatched. As DNA, the CDR3 is TGTGCCAGCAGCTTGCCGGGACAGGGATATAGCGGGAGGGGTACGCAGTATTTT. Protein product: CASSLPGQGYSGRGTQYF.

This sequence joins TRBV5-1 and TRBJ2-2; TRBD1 aligns across 9 bases. J lost 3 bases, V lost 9 bases, and 9 bases had no gene match. Per the germline V gene, CDR1 is SGHRS and CDR2 is YFSETQ. The CDR3 has 15 residues. The CDR3 DNA is TGCGCCACCGACCCGGGACAGGGCCACACCGGGGAGCTGTTTTTT. It specifies CATDPGQGHTGELFF.

The CDR3 region is CASSPFGAPYNEQFF. CDR3 nucleotide sequence: TGTGCCAGCAGCCCTTTTGGTGCCCCCTACAATGAGCAGTTCTTC. The rearrangement joins TRBV5-5 to TRBJ2-1; D call uncertain. There are 15 residues in the CDR3. V shed 4 bases and J shed 2 bases, with 13 bases lying between them. Germline assignment: CDR1 SGHKS and CDR2 YYEKEE (reference sequence).

This sequence joins TRBV5-5 and TRBJ2-7; the D gene could be TRBD1 or TRBD2 (5 bases each). Trimming stripped 4 bases from V and 4 bases from J, with 15 bases between. This CDR3 region has 14 residues. Germline CDR1 SGHKS, CDR2 YYEKEE (reference sequence). This CDR3 reads CASSRDAAAYEQYF. CDR3 coding DNA: TGTGCCAGCAGCAGGGACGCCGCGGCGTACGAGCAGTACTTC.

This clone appeared a single time. This rearrangement joins TRBV29-1 to TRBJ2-3; a weak D match, TRBD2 (6 bases). The germline V gene encodes CDR1 SQVTM and CDR2 ANQGSEA. V gave up 2 bases and J gave up 0 bases, with 21 bases separating them. The CDR3 extends over 18 amino acids. CDR3 coding DNA: TGCAGCGTTGAAAGGGTAGGGGAAACTAGCAGTAGCACAGATACGCAGTATTTT. Amino acid sequence: CSVERVGETSSSTDTQYF.

In nucleotides, the CDR3 is TGTGCCATCAGTGAGTCGACCGAGGCCACAAAGGGCTTCAAGGCTTTCTTT. Residues: CAISESTEATKGFKAFF. This chain connects TRBV10-3 to TRBJ1-1; D not certain. V was cut by 0 bases and J by 11 bases, with 25 bases left in between. Germline V lookup: CDR1 ENHRY, CDR2 SYGVKD. The length of the CDR3 is 17 residues.